The subject of this entry is one TCR beta chain. The antigen is unknown. Vbeta (60) and Jbeta (13) primers were used in the PCR. Repertoires were generated with immunoSEQ multiplex PCR, while TCRdb's copy carries only in-frame clones and drops some. The sample shows around 91,000 clones, about 89% of them seen only once. Germline CDR1 and CDR2: LNHNV and YYDKDF (reference sequence). With 0 bases removed from V and 4 bases from J, the gap between germline ends came to 10 bases. CDR3 size: 15 residues. The data belong to a study of cytomegalovirus exposure and HLA in healthy donors. Findings of the study overall: CMV serostatus alone was available as immune exposure information. Most TCR sequences were seen very rarely across donors, but some public TCRs occurred in many.

At collection, donors were nominally healthy, but unrecorded immune exposures were probable. The material sequenced was PBMCs. The sequence came from a young man in good health and CMV-seropositive. The J gene is TRBJ1-5, the V gene TRBV15; no firm D call. The CDR3 sequence is CATSREPVLNQPQHF. CDR3 coding DNA: TGTGCCACCAGCAGAGAGCCGGTACTGAATCAGCCCCAGCATTTT.